A single sample gave rise to the 27 T cell receptor beta chains below, sequenced in a study of glioma-infiltrating T cells. The iRepertoire nested amplicon-rescue multiplex PCR amplified TCR alpha and beta CDR3s from RNA. TCRdb used MiXCR to reprocess the multiplex PCR reads, holding one entry per CDR3 protein. The data contain more than 110,000 distinct CDR3 sequences, approximately 40% of them singletons. The sequenced sample was glioma tissue, nonneoplastic brain tissue, or PBMCs (not recorded which). The source is a human donor with low-grade glioma or glioblastoma, undergoing nonglioma brain surgery, or in good health (not recorded which).

A single count supports this clonotype. A much bigger clone sits one base away, suggesting this may be a read error. This chain uses TRBV6-2 or TRBV6-3 with TRBJ2-3, with a possible D match to TRBD1 (5 bases). The end of the DNA is better explained by TRBJ1-5, so the J call may be wrong. Germline CDR1 is MNHEY and CDR2 is SVGEGT. This CDR3 has 15 amino acids. CDR3 amino acids: CASTSRSRARDTQHF. The CDR3 region has the DNA TGTGCCAGCACCTCCCGGAGCAGGGCCCGCGATACGCAGCATTTT.

The V gene is TRBV4-1, the J gene TRBJ2-2, with TRBD2 matching 10 bases. CDR1 is MGHRA and CDR2 is YSYEKL in the germline V gene. The CDR3 extends over 16 amino acids. The V gene end was trimmed by 0 bases and the J gene end by 5 bases; junction bases not matched to a gene: 3. The CDR3 spells CASSQDTSGITGELFF. The CDR3, as DNA: TGCGCCAGCAGCCAAGATACTAGCGGGATTACCGGGGAGCTGTTTTTT.

Only one count was recorded for this clonotype. The chain recombines TRBV28 with TRBJ2-7; weak D call: TRBD1 (5 bases). The CDR3 is 12 amino acids. CDR1 is MDHEN, CDR2 SYDVKM, per germline. Trimming shortened V by 10 bases and J by 4 bases, and 14 bases separated the two germline ends. In DNA, the CDR3 is TGTGCCACTACGTTTAGGGGTTACGAGCAGTACTTC. This translates into CATTFRGYEQYF. The complete variable domain, with remaining parts taken from reference TRBV28 and TRBJ2-7, reads DVKVTQSSRYLVKRTGEKVFLECVQDMDHENMFWYRQDPGLGLRLIYFSYDVKMKEKGDIPEGYSVSREKKERFSLILESASTNQTSMYLCATTFRGYEQYFGPGTRLTVT.

The chain carries TRBV10-3 and TRBJ2-6; D is ambiguous. Trimming left V 1 base short and J 2 bases short, with 6 bases between. Germline CDR1 ENHRY, CDR2 SYGVKD. This CDR3 has 15 residues. The chain's CDR3 is CAISEWAPGANVLTF. In DNA, the CDR3 is TGTGCCATCAGTGAGTGGGCACCTGGGGCCAACGTCCTGACTTTC.

Details on this clonotype: Lacking the conserved final phenylalanine or tryptophan, this CDR3 likely reflects a read error. The chain has TRBV6-2 or TRBV6-3 and TRBJ1-1; 8 bases fit TRBD1. CDR3 size: 16 residues. Germline V gives CDR1 MNHEY, CDR2 SVGEGT. V was pared by 0 bases and J by 3 bases, with 6 bases of the junction left unmatched. CDR3 coding DNA: TGTGCCAGCAGTTACTCTTTGGACAGGGTCGACACTGAAGCTTTCCTT. It yields the protein CASSYSLDRVDTEAFL.

The chain has TRBV19 and TRBJ1-1; 11 bases fit TRBD1. The CDR3 length is 17 residues. Germline lookup yields CDR1 LNHDA and CDR2 SQIVND (reference sequence). V was pared by 7 bases and J by 1 base, with 11 bases of the junction left unmatched. Here the CDR3 DNA reads TGTGCCAGTACCCAAAGGACAGGGGGCCTCCAGAACACTGAAGCTTTCTTT. Translated, it gives CASTQRTGGLQNTEAFF.

This clonotype was counted many times. The chain couples TRBV6-1 to TRBJ2-7; 7 positions match TRBD1. The CDR3 totals 12 residues. Germline V CDR1 and CDR2: MNHNS, SASEGT. V dropped 10 bases and J dropped 4; count of bases not matched to a gene: 7. CDR3 nucleotides: TGTGCCACCACGGGACAGTTTTACGAGCAGTACTTC. Amino acid sequence: CATTGQFYEQYF.

V and J are TRBV6-1 and TRBJ1-1; D might be TRBD1 (6 bases). This CDR3 region has 12 residues. CDR1 and CDR2 (germline): MNHNS, SASEGT. Trimming removed 4 bases from V and 10 bases from J, with 13 bases in between. The CDR3 reads CASSAWGAGAFF. The CDR3 DNA sequence: TGTGCCAGCAGTGCCTGGGGGGCAGGAGCTTTCTTT.

The table lists this clonotype with a count of one. The genes are TRBV6-1 and TRBJ2-3; 10 bases match TRBD2. The germline gives CDR1 MNHNS, CDR2 SASEGT. The CDR3 has 15 amino acids. J gave up 1 base and V 8 bases, and 6 bases lay outside the gene matches. The CDR3 bases are TGTGCCAGCGGTACCGGGACTAGCGGCACAGATACGCAGTATTTT. This sequence encodes CASGTGTSGTDTQYF.

CDR3 loop: CASSFYRQGHNSPLHF. DNA of the CDR3: TGTGCCAGCAGTTTCTACAGACAGGGCCACAATTCACCCCTCCACTTT. The rearrangement uses TRBV6-2 or TRBV6-3 and TRBJ1-6; 7 nucleotides align to TRBD1. This CDR3 is 16 amino acids long. The germline CDR1 and CDR2 sequences are MNHEY and SVGEGT. V shed 4 bases and J 7 bases; nucleotides not matched to a gene: 10.

Comment on this clonotype: The junction and the germline gene differ at one end; a read error may be behind it. The rearrangement uses TRBV12-3 or TRBV12-4 and TRBJ1-1, with D perhaps matching TRBD1 (6 bases). The CDR3 covers 11 residues. CDR3 in amino acids: CARRTGIRAFF. The CDR3, as DNA: TGTGCCCGCAGAACAGGGATTCGAGCTTTCTTT.

The DNA of the CDR3 is TGTGCCAGCAGTGGAGCTGGGACAGGGGGCTACGAGCAGTACTTC. It codes for CASSGAGTGGYEQYF. V and J are TRBV6-6 and TRBJ2-7, with 11 bases fitting TRBD1. V shed 5 bases and J 3 bases; nucleotides not matched to a gene: 6. The CDR3 totals 15 residues. The germline V gene encodes CDR1 MNHNY and CDR2 SVGAGI (reference sequence).

The rearrangement links TRBV9 to TRBJ2-1; 8 bases are a match to TRBD1. Trimming took 0 bases from V and 4 from J; bases not matched to a gene: 3. Looked up from germline, CDR1 is SGDLS and CDR2 is YYNGEE. The CDR3 has 15 residues. The CDR3, as DNA: TGTGCCAGCAGCGTAGCAGGGACAGGTTACAATGAGCAGTTCTTC. Protein sequence: CASSVAGTGYNEQFF.

V gene TRBV3-1 combines with J gene TRBJ2-5; tentatively, D is TRBD1 (6 bases). This CDR3 contains 13 residues. Trimming took 6 bases from V and 4 from J, leaving 12 bases between them. The germline CDR1 and CDR2 sequences are LGHDT and YNNKEL (reference sequence). The CDR3 DNA reads as TGTGCCAGCAGTCGGACAGCTGGAGAGACCCAGTACTTC. Protein: CASSRTAGETQYF.

Only a few counts were recorded for this clonotype. The gene calls are TRBV10-3 and TRBJ2-5; tentative D call: TRBD2 (5 bases). Trimming cost V 0 bases and J 3 bases, with 8 bases left between them. The length of the CDR3 is 14 residues. The germline CDR1 and CDR2 sequences are ENHRY and SYGVKD. The CDR3, as DNA: TGTGCCATCAGTGAGTCGAGAGCGGAAGAGACCCAGTACTTC. Amino acids: CAISESRAEETQYF.

The chain has TRBV27 and TRBJ2-1; D uncertain. CDR3 length: 14 amino acids. Germline V gives CDR1 MNHEY, CDR2 SMNVEV (reference sequence). Trimming took 4 bases from V and 0 from J, leaving 7 bases between them. The CDR3 protein is CASSSESSYNEQFF. The CDR3 DNA reads as TGTGCCAGCAGTTCCGAGAGCTCCTACAATGAGCAGTTCTTC.

The chain couples TRBV12-5 to TRBJ1-1; the D is unclear. CDR1 LGHNT and CDR2 FRNRAP come from the germline V gene. The V end lost 6 bases, the J end lost 7 bases, and 12 bases lay between the germline ends. The CDR3 loop spans 12 amino acids. DNA for the CDR3: TGTGCTAGTGGGTCGTACAGCAGTGAAGCTTTCTTT. Protein sequence: CASGSYSSEAFF.

The rearrangement uses TRBV6-1 and TRBJ1-6; possibly TRBD1 for D (5 bases). Germline V CDR1 and CDR2: MNHNS, SASEGT. V lost 6 bases and J lost 4, with 16 bases in between. The CDR3 extends over 16 amino acids. The CDR3 DNA is TGTGCCAGCAGCTCAGGGCTGGGGAAGTATAATTCACCCCTCCACTTT. Its protein product is CASSSGLGKYNSPLHF.

This rearrangement joins TRBV27 to TRBJ1-1; D is uncertain. Trimming left V 6 bases short and J 5 bases short, with 16 bases between. Germline lookup yields CDR1 MNHEY and CDR2 SMNVEV (reference sequence). This CDR3 region has 14 residues. The CDR3 nucleotides read TGTGCCAGCAGCTTCGGACGGGGAGGTACTGAAGCTTTCTTT. It encodes CASSFGRGGTEAFF.

J is TRBJ2-1 and V is TRBV6-2 or TRBV6-3; D remains unclear. CDR3 length: 14 amino acids. The ends were cut back, 5 bases at V and 4 bases at J, with 12 bases in the middle. Looked up from germline, CDR1 is MNHEY and CDR2 is SVGEGT. The chain's CDR3 is CASSGYVGYNEQFF. In DNA, the CDR3 is TGTGCCAGCAGTGGATACGTGGGATACAATGAGCAGTTCTTC.

On this clonotype itself: A single base separates this from a much larger clone, so it may be a read error. The chain employs TRBV6-2 or TRBV6-3 and TRBJ1-1; no clear D. The CDR3 covers 13 residues. Trimming cost V 4 bases and J 5 bases, with 11 bases left between them. Germline lookup yields CDR1 MNHEY and CDR2 SVGEGT. The CDR3 bases are TGTGCCAGCAGTTGCTCGGTAAGAACTGAAGCTTTCTTT. Its protein product is CASSCSVRTEAFF.

CDR3 coding DNA: TGTGCCAGCAGCCAGACTAGCGGGAAGTCGTGGGAGCAGTACTTC. This encodes CASSQTSGKSWEQYF. This chain links TRBV7-2 with TRBJ2-7; 11 bases are shared with TRBD2. V gave up 5 bases and J gave up 7 bases; unmatched junction bases: 10. The CDR3 covers 15 residues. Germline loops: CDR1 SGHTA, CDR2 FQGNSA.

The V and J genes are TRBV29-1 and TRBJ2-1, with 14 bases aligning to TRBD2. Trimming took 6 bases from V and 4 from J; bases not matched to a gene: 2. The CDR3 covers 14 residues. CDR1 is SQVTM, CDR2 ANQGSEA, per germline. The CDR3 DNA follows: TGCAGCGTGGGACTAGCGGGGGCTTACAATGAGCAGTTCTTC. Amino acid sequence: CSVGLAGAYNEQFF.

Notes on this clonotype: A much bigger clone sits one base away, suggesting this may be a read error. V gene TRBV27 combines with J gene TRBJ2-1; D may be TRBD2 (5 bases). The CDR3 loop spans 14 amino acids. The germline CDR1 and CDR2 sequences are MNHEY and SMNVEV (reference sequence). Between the trimmed V and J ends, which lost 4 bases and 6 bases, there was a span of 13 bases. CDR3 DNA: TGTGCCAGCAGTTACGGAATAGCGCGCAATGAGCAGTTCTTC. It yields the protein CASSYGIARNEQFF.

The genes are TRBV6-6 and TRBJ2-5, with D possibly being TRBD2 (7 bases). This CDR3 has 15 residues. The V and J ends lost 2 bases and 3 bases respectively, with 13 bases between them. CDR1 is MNHNY, CDR2 SVGAGI, per germline (reference sequence). CDR3 protein: CASSYGGGAKETQYF. CDR3 nucleotide sequence: TGTGCCAGCAGTTACGGGGGGGGGGCAAAAGAGACCCAGTACTTC.

This clonotype turned up a few times. The rearrangement links TRBV28 to TRBJ1-2; D may be TRBD1 (5 bases). This CDR3 is 16 amino acids long. With 4 bases removed from V and 0 bases from J, the gap between germline ends came to 15 bases. The germline CDR1 and CDR2 sequences are MDHEN and SYDVKM. The CDR3 sequence is CASSSSGTFANYGYTF. In DNA, the CDR3 is TGTGCCAGCAGTTCCTCAGGGACGTTTGCTAACTATGGCTACACCTTC.

The chain links TRBV10-3 to TRBJ2-5; D ambiguous. The CDR3 length is 12 residues. The germline V gene has CDR1 ENHRY and CDR2 SYGVKD. V was shortened by 10 bases and J by 3 bases, with 12 bases between the two germline ends. The DNA for the CDR3 is TGTGCCAGCAGCCCTCTAGAAGAGACCCAGTACTTC. As protein: CASSPLEETQYF.